Shown below are 30 T cell receptor beta chains from a single sample sequenced in a study of identical twins. TCRdb re-called the 5' RACE reads with MiXCR, one entry per CDR3 protein. The data contain over 600,000 distinct CDR3 sequences, 21% of them singletons. These data were also filed under a second study, of T cells expressing NK-cell markers.

The sample consisted of PBMCs. The receptor set was obtained from a young woman in good health.

The J gene is TRBJ2-4, the V gene TRBV20-1; 10 bases fit TRBD2. Germline values: CDR1 DFQATT, CDR2 SNEGSKA (reference sequence). V lost 1 base, J lost 1 base, and 4 bases stayed unmatched. The CDR3 has 16 residues. This CDR3 is CSARGGLALAKNIQYF. In DNA form, the CDR3 reads TGCAGTGCTAGAGGGGGACTAGCGTTGGCCAAAAACATTCAGTACTTC.

V is TRBV6-2 or TRBV6-3 and J is TRBJ2-1; TRBD2 agrees at 10 bases. After removal of 6 bases from V and 7 bases from J, the junction contained 6 bases not matched to a gene. This CDR3 contains 14 residues. Per germline, CDR1 MNHEY and CDR2 SVGEGT. CDR3 region: CASRRGGLANEQFF. The CDR3 nucleotides are TGTGCCAGCAGGAGAGGGGGACTAGCGAATGAGCAGTTCTTC.

This clonotype was observed a few times. The chain joins TRBV3-1 to TRBJ2-3, with D possibly matching TRBD1 (5 bases). In germline, CDR1 is LGHDT, CDR2 YNNKEL (reference sequence). The CDR3 covers 14 residues. The V end lost 8 bases, the J end lost 3 bases, and 15 bases lay between the germline ends. The CDR3 bases are TGTGCCAGCGCAGGGTTAGGCCCTACAGATACGCAGTATTTT. It is translated as CASAGLGPTDTQYF.

This clonotype was picked up a small number of times. This chain links TRBV10-2 with TRBJ2-7, with 7 bases identical to TRBD1. V shed 6 bases and J 8 bases; nucleotides not matched to a gene: 10. CDR1 WSHSY and CDR2 SAAADI come from the germline V gene. The CDR3 is made up of 13 amino acids. CDR3 coding DNA: TGCGCCAGCAGATGGGGACAGAGGCTGCAGCAGTACTTC. This encodes CASRWGQRLQQYF.

J is TRBJ2-3 and V is TRBV10-3; either TRBD1 or TRBD2 may supply D (6 bases each). Trimming stripped 11 bases from V and 3 bases from J, with 21 bases between. From germline, CDR1 is ENHRY and CDR2 SYGVKD. The CDR3 runs 15 residues. CDR3 residues: CAAHSLGGPTDTQYF. CDR3 bases: TGTGCCGCCCATTCGCTGGGGGGCCCTACAGATACGCAGTATTTT.

This clonotype was seen more than once but under ten times. The CDR3 sequence: CASSLTAGIEQFF. The CDR3 DNA reads TGCGCCAGCAGCCTGACGGCGGGGATTGAGCAGTTCTTC. The gene calls are TRBV5-1 and TRBJ2-1; possibly TRBD2 for D (6 bases). CDR1 and CDR2 from the germline V gene are SGHRS and YFSETQ. Trimming left V 4 bases short and J 9 bases short, with 14 bases between. The CDR3 has 13 amino acids.

This chain links TRBV20-1 with TRBJ2-7; D perhaps matches TRBD1 (5 bases). CDR3 length: 11 residues. Trimming took 6 bases from V and 8 from J, leaving 14 bases between them. The germline V gene encodes CDR1 DFQATT and CDR2 SNEGSKA (reference sequence). This CDR3 reads CSAPDKAKQYF. As DNA, the CDR3 is TGCAGTGCCCCGGACAAGGCCAAGCAGTACTTC.

The chain recombines TRBV5-1 with TRBJ2-2; TRBD1 matches at 7 bases. The germline V gene has CDR1 SGHRS and CDR2 YFSETQ. This CDR3 has 14 residues. V dropped 4 bases and J dropped 5; count of bases not matched to a gene: 5. The CDR3 DNA is TGCGCCAGCAGCCAGGGACAGACAACCGGGGAGCTGTTTTTT. Encoded protein: CASSQGQTTGELFF.

V and J are TRBV10-3 and TRBJ1-1; D perhaps matches TRBD1 (5 bases). The CDR3 is 11 residues long. The V end was cut by 6 bases, the J end by 5 bases, with 7 bases between. Germline V gene data show CDR1 as ENHRY and CDR2 as SYGVKD. CDR3: CAIRGVTEAFF. The CDR3 bases are TGTGCCATCAGGGGGGTTACTGAAGCTTTCTTT.

This clonotype has just a few counts. This chain joins TRBV5-1 and TRBJ1-4; tentatively, D is TRBD1 (6 bases). V was pared by 3 bases and J by 6 bases, with 15 bases between. This CDR3 is 15 amino acids long. CDR1 is SGHRS, CDR2 YFSETQ, per germline. CDR3 region: CASSYLGGQDEKLFF. The CDR3 nucleotides are TGCGCCAGCAGCTACCTCGGGGGGCAAGATGAAAAACTGTTTTTT. Full variable domain (outside the CDR3, taken from reference TRBV5-1 and TRBJ1-4): KAGVTQTPRYLIKTRGQQVTLSCSPISGHRSVSWYQQTPGQGLQFLFEYFSETQRNKGNFPGRFSGRQFSNSRSEMNVSTLELGDSALYLCASSYLGGQDEKLFFGSGTQLSVL.

The chain links TRBV5-1 to TRBJ2-6; a possible D gene is TRBD2 (5 bases). V was shortened by 2 bases and J by 2 bases, with 8 bases between the two germline ends. This CDR3 region has 15 residues. The germline V gene encodes CDR1 SGHRS and CDR2 YFSETQ. CDR3 sequence: CASSLLETGANVLTF. Here the CDR3 DNA reads TGCGCCAGCAGCTTACTAGAGACTGGGGCCAACGTCCTGACTTTC.

The chain is built from TRBV12-3 or TRBV12-4 and TRBJ1-2, with 8 bases fitting TRBD1. The junction had 11 bases not matched to a gene; V was cut back by 3 bases and J by 8 bases. There are 15 residues in the CDR3. The CDR3 loop is CASSFGGQGGSGYTF. CDR3 sequence (DNA): TGTGCCAGCAGTTTCGGAGGACAGGGAGGTTCAGGCTACACCTTC.

The chain joins TRBV7-6 to TRBJ2-7; the match to TRBD2 covers 7 bases. The CDR3 runs 15 residues. Losses at the gene ends were 2 bases for V and 6 bases for J; bases not matched to a gene: 10. Germline loops: CDR1 SGHVS, CDR2 FNYEAQ. The CDR3, as DNA: TGTGCCAGCAGCTTATGGGAGGGAGTCCGATCCGAGCAGTACTTC. Translation: CASSLWEGVRSEQYF.

A few counts support this clonotype. The gene calls are TRBV6-5 and TRBJ2-7, with D hard to call. Germline V gene sequence: CDR1 MNHEY, CDR2 SVGAGI. The CDR3 extends over 15 amino acids. V was pared by 0 bases and J by 7 bases, with 16 bases between. The CDR3 bases are TGTGCCAGCAGTTACTCGCGATGGCCATCCCCGGAGCAGTACTTC. Protein sequence: CASSYSRWPSPEQYF.

This clonotype was detected a few times. The genes are TRBV9 and TRBJ2-2; TRBD2 is a possible D gene (5 bases). Germline lookup yields CDR1 SGDLS and CDR2 YYNGEE. V lost 0 bases to trimming and J lost 3 bases, with 18 bases between them. The CDR3 contains 18 residues. The CDR3 here is CASSVELVAGGHTGELFF. In nucleotides, the CDR3 is TGTGCCAGCAGCGTAGAACTGGTGGCGGGCGGACACACCGGGGAGCTGTTTTTT.

This clonotype has only a few counts. This chain's CDR3 is CSAPEGQGGGEQFF. DNA of the CDR3: TGCAGTGCTCCCGAGGGACAGGGCGGCGGTGAGCAGTTCTTC. The gene calls are TRBV20-1 and TRBJ2-1, with 9 nucleotides matching TRBD1. The CDR3 is 14 amino acids. CDR1 is DFQATT, CDR2 SNEGSKA, per germline (reference sequence). V shed 5 bases and J 9 bases; nucleotides not matched to a gene: 11.

This clonotype has only a few counts. This sequence joins TRBV18 and TRBJ2-1; TRBD2 aligns across 14 bases. Germline V gene data show CDR1 as KGHSH and CDR2 as LQKENI. The CDR3 length is 17 residues. V was pared by 3 bases and J by 4 bases, with 5 bases of the junction left unmatched. The CDR3 sequence: CASSPRLAGGQYNEQFF. The CDR3 coding sequence is TGTGCCAGCTCACCGCGACTAGCGGGGGGGCAATACAATGAGCAGTTCTTC.

The CDR3 is CATSTGWTQETQYF. The DNA of the CDR3 is TGTGCCACCAGCACCGGGTGGACGCAAGAGACCCAGTACTTC. The chain carries TRBV15 and TRBJ2-5; no reliable D call. Trimming cost V 4 bases and J 2 bases, with 11 bases left between them. The CDR3 has 14 residues. Germline CDR1 reads LNHNV; CDR2 reads YYDKDF (reference sequence).

A few counts support this clonotype. V usage is TRBV10-3 and J usage is TRBJ2-7; D is perhaps TRBD1 (5 bases). V was pared by 0 bases and J by 5 bases, with 8 bases between. This CDR3 region has 13 residues. Per the germline V gene, CDR1 is ENHRY and CDR2 is SYGVKD. This chain's CDR3 is CAISESWGDEQYF. DNA of the CDR3: TGTGCCATCAGTGAGTCGTGGGGCGACGAGCAGTACTTC.

This clonotype was seen only a few times. The rearrangement joins TRBV20-1 to TRBJ1-3, with D hard to call. CDR1 DFQATT and CDR2 SNEGSKA come from the germline V gene (reference sequence). The CDR3 spans 15 residues. Between the trimmed V and J ends, which lost 3 bases and 0 bases, there was a span of 12 bases. CDR3: CSARAGSNSGNTIYF. In DNA form, the CDR3 reads TGCAGTGCTAGGGCTGGGTCCAACTCTGGAAACACCATATATTTT.

This clonotype showed up just a few times. This chain joins TRBV15 and TRBJ2-7, with D uncertain. This CDR3 has 12 amino acids. Germline V gene data show CDR1 as LNHNV and CDR2 as YYDKDF (reference sequence). V was shortened by 0 bases and J by 6 bases, with 6 bases between the two germline ends. In DNA, the CDR3 is TGTGCCACCAGCAGAGATTCGGCCGAGCAGTACTTC. This encodes CATSRDSAEQYF.

Of note for this clonotype: The germline gene is not matched at one end of the junction; a read error may be the cause. V and J are TRBV7-2 and TRBJ2-1; TRBD2 matches at 11 bases. Germline values: CDR1 SGHTA, CDR2 FQGNSA. The CDR3 covers 18 residues. The chain's CDR3 is CASSFANSGLAAYNEQFF. CDR3 DNA sequence: TGTGCGAGCAGCTTCGCCAACTCGGGACTAGCGGCTTACAATGAGCAGTTCTTC.

This clonotype was counted only a few times. The gene calls are TRBV12-3 or TRBV12-4 and TRBJ2-7, with D possibly being TRBD2 (6 bases). CDR3 length equals 14 residues. V dropped 2 bases and J dropped 3 bases, with 11 bases sitting between them. The CDR3 nucleotides are TGTGCCAGCAGTTTAAGGACTAACGACTACGAGCAGTACTTC. Translated, it gives CASSLRTNDYEQYF.

J is TRBJ2-5 and V is TRBV29-1; the D gene is possibly TRBD1 (7 bases). This CDR3 region has 13 residues. Germline loops: CDR1 SQVTM, CDR2 ANQGSEA. V gave up 4 bases and J gave up 2 bases, with 11 bases separating them. The CDR3 nucleotides are TGCAGCGTTGCCAGGGGGGCACAAGAGACCCAGTACTTC. It translates to CSVARGAQETQYF.

V usage is TRBV10-3 and J usage is TRBJ2-2; no firm D call. Trimming removed 0 bases at V and 0 bases at J, with 14 bases between. The CDR3 length is 18 residues. Germline-derived CDR1 and CDR2 are ENHRY and SYGVKD. For the CDR3, the DNA is TGTGCCATCAGTGAGTCGACTCGTGAACTAACGAACACCGGGGAGCTGTTTTTT. Protein: CAISESTRELTNTGELFF.

This clonotype was observed many times. The CDR3: CASSNQGGGELFF. The CDR3 nucleotides are TGTGCCAGCAGCAACCAGGGGGGCGGGGAGCTGTTTTTT. V is TRBV12-3 or TRBV12-4 and J is TRBJ2-2; a weak D match, TRBD1 (7 bases). The CDR3 consists of 13 residues. Trimming took 6 bases from V and 7 from J, leaving 12 bases between them.

The chain employs TRBV7-9 and TRBJ2-1; TRBD2 aligns across 10 bases. The V and J ends lost 3 bases and 4 bases, in that order; junction bases with no gene match: 6. The length of the CDR3 is 16 residues. The germline CDR1 and CDR2 sequences are SEHNR and FQNEAQ (reference sequence). The CDR3 spells CASSFELAGPYNEQFF. CDR3 bases: TGTGCCAGCAGCTTCGAACTAGCGGGACCATACAATGAGCAGTTCTTC.

This clonotype has more than one count but fewer than ten. V is TRBV7-9 and J is TRBJ1-2; unclear D gene. The CDR3 is 16 amino acids. CDR1 and CDR2 from the germline V gene are SEHNR and FQNEAQ (reference sequence). Between the trimmed V and J ends, which lost 5 bases and 0 bases, there was a span of 16 bases. The CDR3 loop reads CASSPGKGDPNYGYTF. CDR3 coding DNA: TGTGCCAGCAGCCCTGGAAAAGGAGACCCTAACTATGGCTACACCTTC. Using reference TRBV7-9 and TRBJ1-2 for the parts outside the CDR3, the full variable domain is DTGVSQNPRHKITKRGQNVTFRCDPISEHNRLYWYRQTLGQGPEFLTYFQNEAQLEKSRLLSDRFSAERPKGSFSTLEIQRTEQGDSAMYLCASSPGKGDPNYGYTFGSGTRLTVV.

This clonotype was seen repeatedly, ten times or more. This chain uses TRBV6-6 with TRBJ1-5, with no clear D. V was trimmed by 10 bases and J by 4 bases, leaving 11 bases between them. The CDR3 contains 12 residues. The germline V gene has CDR1 MNHNY and CDR2 SVGAGI (reference sequence). The CDR3 spells CATQAGNQPQHF. The CDR3, as DNA: TGTGCCACCCAGGCGGGGAATCAGCCCCAGCATTTT.

This clonotype has just a few counts. The chain is built from TRBV29-1 and TRBJ2-3; 12 bases agree with TRBD2. Trimming took 1 base from V and 4 from J; bases not matched to a gene: 6. Germline-derived CDR1 and CDR2 are SQVTM and ANQGSEA. The CDR3 runs to 16 residues. The CDR3 sequence is CSVEGLAGAGSDTQYF. The CDR3, as DNA: TGCAGCGTTGAAGGACTAGCGGGAGCGGGATCAGATACGCAGTATTTT.